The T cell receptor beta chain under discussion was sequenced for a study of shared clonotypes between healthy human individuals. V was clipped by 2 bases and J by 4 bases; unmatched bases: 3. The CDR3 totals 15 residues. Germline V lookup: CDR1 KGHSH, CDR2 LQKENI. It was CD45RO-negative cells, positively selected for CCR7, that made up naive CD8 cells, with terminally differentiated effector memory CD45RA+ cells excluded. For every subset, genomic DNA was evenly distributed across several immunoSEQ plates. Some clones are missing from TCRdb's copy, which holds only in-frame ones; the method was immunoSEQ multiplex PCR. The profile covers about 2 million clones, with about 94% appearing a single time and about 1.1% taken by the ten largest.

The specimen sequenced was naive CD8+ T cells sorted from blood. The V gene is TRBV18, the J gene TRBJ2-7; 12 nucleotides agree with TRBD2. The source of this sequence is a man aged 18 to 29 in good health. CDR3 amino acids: CASSPSTSGSYEQYF. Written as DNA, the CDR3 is TGTGCCAGCTCACCATCGACTAGCGGGAGTTACGAGCAGTACTTC. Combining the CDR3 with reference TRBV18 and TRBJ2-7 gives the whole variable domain NAGVMQNPRHLVRRRGQEARLRCSPMKGHSHVYWYRQLPEEGLKFMVYLQKENIIDESGMPKERFSAEFPKEGPSILRIQQVVRGDSAAYFCASSPSTSGSYEQYFGPGTRLTVT.